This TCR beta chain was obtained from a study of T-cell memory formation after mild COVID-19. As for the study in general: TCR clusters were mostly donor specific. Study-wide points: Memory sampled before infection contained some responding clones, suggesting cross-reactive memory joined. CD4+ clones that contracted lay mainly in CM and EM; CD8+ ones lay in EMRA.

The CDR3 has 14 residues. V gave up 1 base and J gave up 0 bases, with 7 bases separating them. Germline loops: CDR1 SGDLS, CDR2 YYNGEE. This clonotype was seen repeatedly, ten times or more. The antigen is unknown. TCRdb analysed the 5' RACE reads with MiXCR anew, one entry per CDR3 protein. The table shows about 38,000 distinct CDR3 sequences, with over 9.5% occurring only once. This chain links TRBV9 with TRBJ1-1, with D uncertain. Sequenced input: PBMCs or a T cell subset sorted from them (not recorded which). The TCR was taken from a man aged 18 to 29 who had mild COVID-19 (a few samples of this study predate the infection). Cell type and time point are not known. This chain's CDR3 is CASSVSGMNTEAFF. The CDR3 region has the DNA TGTGCCAGCAGCGTATCCGGAATGAACACTGAAGCTTTCTTT.